The present T cell receptor (beta chain) was sequenced within a study of shared clonotypes between healthy human individuals (TCRdb year 2020). Background on the whole study: The cohort included three men and a couple of women between 18 and 49 years of age. For each donor, CD4 naive and CD4 memory were each given three plates, CD8 naive was given two plates, and CD8 memory was given one plate. The study deeply sequenced blood TCR repertoires of five healthy adults to estimate repertoire size and the extent of clonotype sharing between individuals. Libraries were prepared and TCR repertoires were sequenced by different laboratories using diverse techniques, in order to increase sequencing depth and limit assay-specific biases. Between about 0.85 and 9.5 billion PBMCs per donor were obtained by leukapheresis.

Using the deep immunoSEQ assay, TCR CDR3 regions were amplified from genomic DNA by multiplex PCR. Extracted genomic DNA from each cell subset was distributed evenly across all wells of several immunoSEQ 96-well plates, and each plate was treated as a replicate. For sorted subsets, each replicate PCR was loaded with about 0.2 ug genomic DNA, equivalent to some 27,000 T cell genomes. The purified libraries were quantified using a Qubit 3.0 fluorometer, sized with a Bioanalyzer 2100, and then quantified again using the KAPA Library Quantification kit. A separate single-read 150-cycle Illumina NextSeq 550 flow cell was used to sequence each immunoSEQ 96-well plate. Processing in the source paper ran as follows. Because the immunoSEQ output included only junctional sequences and no quality scores, the filtering could not be the same as the filtering used for full-length reads. Sequences were annotated with PyIR, a Python wrapper for IgBLAST v1.9, using IMGT germline references to assign V/J genes and CDR3. Reads were removed for weak V/J assignments (E-value above 1e-6), missing CDR3, stop codons, out-of-frame junctions, or ambiguous translated residues. A V3J clonotype was defined by an identical inferred V gene, J gene, and CDR3 amino acid sequence. The percentage overlap between two repertoires was calculated by dividing the number of shared unique clonotypes by the size of the smaller repertoire. RTK rarefaction, the Chao1 estimator, and Recon v2.1 estimates of unobserved clonotypes were used to assess repertoire richness. Generation probabilities were computed with OLGA for all TCRbeta clonotypes obtained by the gDNA method from four donors. Entries here come from immuneACCESS through TCRdb and include only in-frame sequences with V and J called. Some clones fail to appear in such tables; in the studies checked, an unresolved V gene covers under half of the shortfall, and the cause of the remainder is unknown. The V and J calls and clone size are taken from that table; D and trimming were inferred from the DNA. The table for this sample lists 300,000 to 400,000 clones; around four fifths of them were counted only once. The ten largest account for more than 9% of the sample.

Donors were healthy HIV-negative adults with no recently reported acute infections or vaccinations. All donors were Caucasian adults living in Nashville, Tennessee, USA. Magnetic negative selection was used to enrich CD4+ T cells, after which naive cells were positively selected on CD45RA and the negative fraction became the memory subset. Blood was collected by leukapheresis, and PBMCs were isolated by Ficoll-Histopaque density gradient centrifugation and then cryopreserved in liquid nitrogen vapor phase. Analytical flow cytometry was used to check the purity and quantity of every magnetically sorted T cell population. Each sorted fraction had its genomic DNA isolated and then quantified by UV absorbance on a Nanodrop 2000c. Overall study outcomes, separate from this receptor: Larger estimated clonotype richness was generally found for naive subsets than for memory subsets. Based on pairwise subsampling, the degree of clonotype sharing among donors was expected to be affected by sequencing depth. Rarefaction of sorted-subset datasets indicated incomplete sequencing despite the large sequencing depth. Sampling was restricted to blood, and TCR repertoires in tissue are likely to differ from TCR repertoires in blood. Across a few donors, about 4.5% of naive CD4, over 3% of naive CD8, approximately 2.5% of memory CD4, and about 0.44% of memory CD8 clonotypes were shared. Compared with non-shared clonotypes, clonotypes shared by all four sorted-subset donors had higher generation probabilities. Because the study included only a small number of donors, the genetic and exposure-history diversity represented was limited.

Taken from cysteine to phenylalanine, the CDR3 has 13 residues. Just the 39-base CDR3 DNA is kept, in frame starting at base 1. Ends trimmed: V by 10 bases, J by 0 bases; bases unmatched to a gene: 6. As encoded in the germline V gene (reference sequence), CDR1 is SGHNT while CDR2 is YYREEE. On this clone: What this receptor recognizes is not known. Base qualities were left out, and no much larger clone turns up one base away.

The chain joins TRBV5-4 to TRBJ2-7; 8 of the junction bases match TRBD2. Sample: memory CD4+ T cells sorted from blood. This sample's cell subset or site label indicates: CD45RA-negative fraction. The receptor was isolated from a young man in good health. The CDR3 sequence is CAGQAGDSYEQYF. In nucleotides, the sequence is TGTGCCGGACAAGCGGGAGACTCCTACGAGCAGTACTTC.